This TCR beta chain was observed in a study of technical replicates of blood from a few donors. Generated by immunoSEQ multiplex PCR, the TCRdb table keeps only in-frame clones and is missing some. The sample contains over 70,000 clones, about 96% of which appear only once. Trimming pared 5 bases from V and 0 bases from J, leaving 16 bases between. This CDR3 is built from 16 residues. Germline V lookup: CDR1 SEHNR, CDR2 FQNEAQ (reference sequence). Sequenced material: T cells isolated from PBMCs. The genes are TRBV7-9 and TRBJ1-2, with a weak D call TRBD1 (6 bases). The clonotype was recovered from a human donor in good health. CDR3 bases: TGTGCCAGCAGCAACCCAAATGAGGGGGCTAACTATGGCTACACCTTC. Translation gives CASSNPNEGANYGYTF.